Here is one TCR beta chain with its context. The antigen remains undetermined. These data are taken from a study of OX40 agonist ivuxolimab in advanced cancers. Study background: The study treated patients with ivuxolimab, an agonistic anti-OX40 (CD134) antibody. Patients receiving dose escalation had hepatocellular carcinoma, melanoma, renal cell or head and neck cancer.

Autoimmune disease history or systemic immunosuppression led to patient exclusion. V was clipped by 4 bases and J by 1 base, with 19 bases between them. Germline V gene lookup returns CDR1 MGHRA and CDR2 YSYEKL. The CDR3 has 17 amino acids. TCRdb's copy holds only in-frame clones and misses some; the assay was immunoSEQ multiplex PCR. The sample contains about 17,000 clones, more than 85% of which appear only once. General study findings and limits: The study found that CD8+ T cells averaged more expanded clones than CD4+.

This material consisted of CD4+ or CD8+ T cells sorted from blood, taken in a trial of the OX40 agonist ivuxolimab. The source of this sequence is an adult with an advanced solid tumor such as melanoma, head and neck, liver or kidney cancer. The rearrangement links TRBV4-1 to TRBJ1-1; tentative D call: TRBD1 (6 bases). CDR3 residues: CASSLFTGPGANTEAFF. The CDR3 DNA follows: TGCGCCAGCAGCCTCTTTACTGGGCCAGGGGCGAACACTGAAGCTTTCTTT.